This T cell receptor (beta chain) is drawn from a study of blood T cell repertoires in COVID-19 (TCRdb year 2020). For the study in its entirety: Samples covering the acute and convalescent phases of COVID-19 were provided by collaborators in the United States, Italy and Spain. The prospective study material was composed of cDNA or gDNA derived from T cells, B-cell-depleted T cells, or PBMCs. The dataset comprised deeply sampled blood TCRbeta repertoires from subjects exposed to, actively infected with, or recovered from COVID-19. The repertoires were released in a freely available public database intended as a resource for research on the immune response to SARS-CoV-2. Samples were obtained from the ongoing ImmuneRACE study (first 160 participants) and from approximately 1,200 subjects provided by 6 global collaborators. A de-identified subject ID, COVID-19 status, age in years and sex were almost always included in the sample metadata. Where available, HLA class I and class II types were taken from metadata supplied by the sample provider and were not determined by assay-based typing.

The immunoSEQ Assay, a bias-controlled multiplex PCR, was used to amplify TCRbeta CDR3 regions from genomic DNA. Concerning the study's data processing: Within the assay, amplification of reference gene primers was used to estimate how many nucleated cells each sample contained. To quantify the absolute abundance of each unique TCRbeta CDR3 rearrangement, sequence reads were collapsed and filtered. For each sample, productive Simpson clonality was calculated as the square root of Simpson's diversity index over productive rearrangements. Sourced from immuneACCESS, this table was stored by TCRdb with only in-frame sequences that have V and J called. A share of the clones is absent; for the studies checked, an unresolved V gene accounts for under half, and the remainder has no known explanation. The V and J calls and the clone size are those of that table, but D and trimming were determined from the DNA. For this sample there are about 120,000 clones; 80% appear just once. The ten largest clonotypes hold around 16% of the sample.

As concerns this clone: The antigen this receptor binds is unknown. Base qualities are missing; no much larger clone stands one base away.

The collaborating institutions used their own protocols to collect whole blood in K2EDTA tubes. For TCRbeta analysis, collaborators shipped samples as frozen whole blood, isolated PBMCs, or DNA extracted from either of those sample types. General conclusions and limits of the study: The quantity of clinical and demographic metadata differed by source and by participant and was supplied without curation.

The germline V gene (reference sequence) provides CDR1 SEHNR and CDR2 FQNEAQ. Spanning cysteine to phenylalanine, the CDR3 consists of 17 amino acids. Kept here is only the CDR3 DNA, which spans 51 bases and is read in frame from base 1. The germline ends are 14 bases apart after V is trimmed by 1 base and J by 0 bases. The receptor's source is a man in his 60s with active or convalescent COVID-19. Specimen: peripheral blood. The sequence links TRBV7-9 to TRBJ2-3; the D segment cannot be called with confidence. This receptor carries the CDR3 CASSLGARPPSTDTQYF. The nucleotide sequence is given as TGTGCCAGCAGCTTAGGGGCGAGACCCCCTAGCACAGATACGCAGTATTTT. When the CDR3 is completed using the reference TRBV7-9 and TRBJ2-3 genes on either side, the full variable domain is DTGVSQNPRHKITKRGQNVTFRCDPISEHNRLYWYRQTLGQGPEFLTYFQNEAQLEKSRLLSDRFSAERPKGSFSTLEIQRTEQGDSAMYLCASSLGARPPSTDTQYFGPGTRLTVL.